These 2 T cell receptor beta chains originate from one sample sequenced in a study of T-cell memory formation after mild COVID-19. A single record per CDR3 protein comes from TCRdb applying MiXCR to the 5' RACE reads. The repertoire holds just under 550,000 distinct CDR3 sequences, with just over 20% as singletons. Sequencing input: PBMCs or a T cell subset sorted from them (not recorded which). The source of these receptors is an adult woman who had mild COVID-19 (a few samples of this study predate the infection). Cell type and time point are not known.

This clonotype was observed a few times. The genes are TRBV20-1 and TRBJ2-1; 10 bases are a match to TRBD2. Germline V CDR1 and CDR2: DFQATT, SNEGSKA (reference sequence). V was pared by 2 bases and J by 6 bases, with 7 bases of the junction left unmatched. The CDR3 has 15 amino acids. CDR3 protein: CSARIVSGRANEQFF. The CDR3 nucleotides read TGCAGTGCTAGAATAGTAAGCGGGAGGGCCAATGAGCAGTTCTTC.

V usage is TRBV7-2 and J usage is TRBJ2-3; 7 bases are a match to TRBD2. After removal of 3 bases from V and 5 bases from J, the junction contained 8 bases not matched to a gene. Germline-derived CDR1 and CDR2 are SGHTA and FQGNSA. The CDR3 contains 15 residues. The CDR3 DNA is TGTGCCAGCAGCTTTCTGGCGGGAGAAGGAGATACGCAGTATTTT. Encoded protein: CASSFLAGEGDTQYF.